This T cell receptor beta chain was recovered during a study of cytomegalovirus exposure and HLA in healthy donors. Background on the study: Genetic ancestry analysis placed under 90% of the 398 donors that were genotyped in the Caucasian-associated cluster. The study, taken as a whole, reports: Researchers counted around 180 TCR beta chains as cytomegalovirus-associated. With high specificity and sensitivity, the classifier reportedly diagnosed cytomegalovirus status. Several of the most significant clusters appeared, in a later analysis, to be linked to common viral pathogens.

The germline gives CDR1 LNHDA, CDR2 SQIVND (reference sequence). Trimming removed 6 bases from V and 4 bases from J; junction bases left unmatched: 9. This CDR3 has 15 residues. 13 Jbeta primers and 60 Vbeta primers were used for the PCR. TCRdb's copy holds only in-frame clones and misses some; the assay was immunoSEQ multiplex PCR. The sample holds around 190,000 clones, about nine tenths seen once. Comment on this clone: Its matching antigen is unknown.

The specimen was PBMCs. The V and J genes are TRBV19 and TRBJ1-5; TRBD1 matches at 7 bases. The clonotype was recovered from a boy younger than 10 in good health and CMV-seronegative. Here the CDR3 DNA reads TGTGCCAGTAGAGGGAGACAGGGACGAAATCAGCCCCAGCATTTT. Encoded protein: CASRGRQGRNQPQHF.